This is a list of T cell receptor beta chains from one sample in a study of blood T cell repertoires in COVID-19. TCRdb keeps only in-frame clones here, not all; method: immunoSEQ multiplex PCR. The sample lists over 130,000 clones, 84% occurring once. The sequencing sample was made of PBMCs or T cells enriched from blood (not recorded which). The receptors shown here come from a man in his forties or fifties in a cohort exposed to, infected with or recovered from COVID-19 (not recorded which). The CDR3 runs from the conserved cysteine through the conserved F or W. D genes are given only for firm matches. Size is omitted from some rows. Given values are once, few, many or a class for expanded clones.

clone size	V gene	D gene	J gene	CDR3 DNA	CDR3 protein
.	TRBV12-2	.	TRBJ2-4	TGTGCAAGTCGCTCCAGAGGCAGGGTCGGAAACATTCAGTACTTC	CASRSRGRVGNIQYF
few	TRBV28	.	TRBJ1-5	TGTGCCAGCAGTTTTGCATTAAGGGGTGGCAATCAGCCCCAGCATTTT	CASSFALRGGNQPQHF
.	TRBV2	TRBD2	TRBJ2-3	TGTGCCGGAGACAATGCGGGGGTGAACACAGATACGCAGTATTTT	CAGDNAGVNTDTQYF
.	TRBV30	.	TRBJ1-2	TGTGCCTGGGGGACACGGCGCGACTATGGCTACACCTTC	CAWGTRRDYGYTF
once	TRBV9	.	TRBJ1-1	TGTGCCAGCAGCGAACAGGACCTCACTGAAGCTTTCTTT	CASSEQDLTEAFF
.	TRBV6-6	TRBD1	TRBJ2-7	TGTGCCAGCACAGGACAGGGGAGGACCTACGAGCAGTACTTC	CASTGQGRTYEQYF
few	TRBV10-3	TRBD1	TRBJ2-1	TGTGCCATCAGTCCGAGACAGGGCTCTTTCTACAATGAGCAGTTCTTC	CAISPRQGSFYNEQFF
.	TRBV3-1/TRBV3-2	TRBD1	TRBJ1-1	TGTGCCAGCAGCCTGGGACAGGAAAACACTGAAGCTTTCTTT	CASSLGQENTEAFF
.	TRBV10-1	TRBD2	TRBJ2-1	TGCGCCAGCAGCTCTAGGACTAGCGGGGTTAATGAGCAGTTCTTC	CASSSRTSGVNEQFF
.	TRBV14	.	TRBJ1-1	TGTGCCAGCAGATTAGAGGTTCCCGGAGGGGAAGCTTTCTTT	CASRLEVPGGEAFF
.	TRBV18	.	TRBJ2-7	TGTGCCAGCTCACCTTGGGCAGGGGCACCCGAGCAGTACTTC	CASSPWAGAPEQYF
once	TRBV4-1	.	TRBJ2-2	TGCGCCAGCAGCCCTACCCGAGGGGAGCTGTTTTTT	CASSPTRGELFF
.	TRBV19	TRBD1	TRBJ2-7	TGTGCCAGTAGTAGATGGACAGGCTACGAGCAGTACTTC	CASSRWTGYEQYF
.	TRBV11-2	TRBD1	TRBJ2-5	TGTGCCAGCAGCTCGGGACAGGTTCGAGAGACCCAGTACTTC	CASSSGQVRETQYF
.	TRBV11-3	TRBD2	TRBJ2-5	TGTGCCAGCAGCCAACTAGCGGGGGGGATCGAGACCCAGTACTTC	CASSQLAGGIETQYF
.	TRBV5-1	.	TRBJ2-3	TGCGCCAGCAGCTCTACCCCCCGGGCAGATACGCAGTATTTT	CASSSTPRADTQYF
.	TRBV3-1/TRBV3-2	TRBD1	TRBJ1-1	TGTGCCAGCAGCCAAGAGGACAGGGCTAACACTGAAGCTTTCTTT	CASSQEDRANTEAFF
.	TRBV5-1	.	TRBJ1-2	TGCGCCAGCAGCTCGACAGGACCATATGGCTACACCTTC	CASSSTGPYGYTF
.	TRBV7-8	TRBD2	TRBJ2-5	TGTGCCAGCAGCCCGACTAGCGGGTCGCAGGGGGAGACCCAGTACTTC	CASSPTSGSQGETQYF
.	TRBV14	.	TRBJ2-7	TGTGCCAGCAGCCAAGATCTCAGGGGCGAGCAGTACTTC	CASSQDLRGEQYF
.	TRBV21-1	.	TRBJ2-4	TGTGCCAGCAGCAACCGACAGAGAACAGCCAAAAACATTCAGTACTTC	CASSNRQRTAKNIQYF
.	TRBV6-2/TRBV6-3	.	TRBJ2-3	TGTGCCAGCAGTCAACTAGCTACTTGGGCAGATACGCAGTATTTT	CASSQLATWADTQYF
.	TRBV27	TRBD1	TRBJ2-7	TGTGCCAGCAGTTTAAGACAGGGGATGGGGTACGAGCAGTACTTC	CASSLRQGMGYEQYF
.	TRBV19	TRBD1	TRBJ1-5	TGTGCCAGTAGGGAGACAGGGGGATTGAGCAATCAGCCCCAGCATTTT	CASRETGGLSNQPQHF
.	TRBV28	TRBD1	TRBJ2-5	TGTGCCAGCAGTCTACAGGGGGCTCGGGTCAAGGAGACCCAGTACTTC	CASSLQGARVKETQYF
.	TRBV4-1	TRBD1	TRBJ2-1	TGCGCCAGCAGCCAAGATGGTGGGACAGCCTCCTACAATGAGCAGTTCTTC	CASSQDGGTASYNEQFF
.	TRBV12-5	.	TRBJ1-5	TGTGCTAGTGGTCCCCCCGGTGCGGATCAGCCCCAGCATTTT	CASGPPGADQPQHF
.	TRBV28	.	TRBJ1-2	TGTGCCAGCAGCCTAGCCGGGATCTATGGCTACACCTTC	CASSLAGIYGYTF
.	TRBV5-5	TRBD1	TRBJ1-2	TGTGCCAGCAGCCTGGGACAGTTAAAATTACTGGATGGCTACACCTTC	CASSLGQLKLLDGYTF
.	TRBV12-5	.	TRBJ2-3	TGTGCTAGTGGTTCCAGGGGCGCAGATACGCAGTATTTT	CASGSRGADTQYF
once	TRBV12-3/TRBV12-4	.	TRBJ2-2	TGTGCCAGCAGTTTTGGGGTCGGGAAGCTGTTTTTT	CASSFGVGKLFF
.	TRBV19	TRBD1	TRBJ1-6	TGTGCCAGCTCGAGGAGGACAGGGAGATTTAATTCACCCCTCCACTTT	CASSRRTGRFNSPLHF
.	TRBV9	.	TRBJ1-6	TGTGCCAGCAGCGTAGAGGCAGGGTCGAATTCACCCCTCCACTTT	CASSVEAGSNSPLHF
.	TRBV5-6	.	TRBJ2-7	TGTGCCAGCAGCTTACTAGAAGTCTACGAGCAGTACTTC	CASSLLEVYEQYF
.	TRBV2	TRBD2	TRBJ2-5	TGTGCCAGCAGTCCAGGTTCGTCGGCTAGCGGGGGGGGACCCCCGGAGACCCAGTACTTC	CASSPGSSASGGGPPETQYF
.	TRBV11-2	TRBD2	TRBJ2-1	TGTGCCAGCAGCTTAGGAATACTAGCGGGGGGGCTCAATGAGCAGTTCTTC	CASSLGILAGGLNEQFF
.	TRBV7-9	.	TRBJ1-1	TGTGCCAGCAGCGCAGACCCCCCCAGAGCGGCCTCTGAAGCTTTCTTT	CASSADPPRAASEAFF
.	TRBV28	.	TRBJ1-1	TGTGCCAGCAGTTTAGGCGGAAACACTGAAGCTTTCTTT	CASSLGGNTEAFF